The rows below give T cell receptor beta chains drawn from one sample of a study of OX40 agonist ivuxolimab in advanced cancers. Profiled with immunoSEQ multiplex PCR; TCRdb holds only in-frame clones, not every one. The sample lists 70,000 to 75,000 clones, around 87% occurring once. The sequenced sample was CD4+ or CD8+ T cells sorted from blood, obtained in a trial of the OX40 agonist ivuxolimab. The receptors come from an adult with an advanced solid tumor such as melanoma, head and neck, liver or kidney cancer. CDR3s include the opening cysteine and the closing phenylalanine or tryptophan. A D gene is named only where the DNA matches it firmly. Size tells how often a clone was seen (once, few, many) or the class of an expanded clone, and some rows leave it out.

J: TRBJ1-2
V: TRBV6-4
D: .
size: once
DNA: TGTGCCAGCAGTGACGGGACGGCAACCTATGGCTACACCTTC
CDR3: CASSDGTATYGYTF

J: TRBJ2-1
V: TRBV18
D: .
size: .
DNA: TGTGCCAGCTCACCACCGGGCCTAGCGACCGATGAGCAGTTCTTC
CDR3: CASSPPGLATDEQFF

J: TRBJ1-4
V: TRBV4-1
D: .
size: .
DNA: TGCGCCAGCAGCCAATTCCTAGCTACTAATGAAAAACTGTTTTTT
CDR3: CASSQFLATNEKLFF

J: TRBJ2-7
V: TRBV5-6
D: .
size: few
DNA: TGTGCCAGCAGCTGGACGGCGACCTACGAGCAGTACTTC
CDR3: CASSWTATYEQYF

J: TRBJ2-3
V: TRBV7-2
D: .
size: .
DNA: TGTGCCAGCGGAACGGAGTCAGATACGCAGTATTTT
CDR3: CASGTESDTQYF

J: TRBJ2-3
V: TRBV13
D: TRBD2
size: .
DNA: TGTGCCAGCAGCTTCCTAGCGGGGTTAGGCGATACGCAGTATTTT
CDR3: CASSFLAGLGDTQYF

J: TRBJ2-4
V: TRBV4-2
D: .
size: once
DNA: TGTGCCAGCAGCCAAGCAAGAAACAACATTCAGTACTTC
CDR3: CASSQARNNIQYF

J: TRBJ2-7
V: TRBV2
D: .
size: .
DNA: TGTGCCAGCAGTGCGACAGAATACGAGCAGTACTTC
CDR3: CASSATEYEQYF

J: TRBJ1-5
V: TRBV10-3
D: .
size: .
DNA: TGTGCCATCAGTGAGTCGAGGGGTGGGAGCAATCAGCCCCAGCATTTT
CDR3: CAISESRGGSNQPQHF

J: TRBJ1-5
V: TRBV5-1
D: .
size: .
DNA: TGCGCCAGCAGCTTGGACGGACGGGACAATCAGCCCCAGCATTTT
CDR3: CASSLDGRDNQPQHF

J: TRBJ1-4
V: TRBV4-2
D: .
size: .
DNA: TGTGCCAGCAGCCAAGGGACAGCGCATGATGAAAAACTGTTTTTT
CDR3: CASSQGTAHDEKLFF